Each of the 9 T cell receptor beta chains below was sequenced from the same sample in a study of blood T cell repertoires in COVID-19. The table came from immunoSEQ multiplex PCR; TCRdb's copy has only in-frame clones and leaves some out. The table includes 15,000 to 20,000 clones, around 80% detected once. Sequencing input: peripheral blood. Source of these receptors: a human donor in a cohort sampled during active COVID-19.

The chain joins TRBV7-2 to TRBJ2-7, with 7 bases that match TRBD1. V lost 3 bases, J lost 2 bases, and 1 base stayed unmatched. The CDR3 spans 13 residues. The germline V gene has CDR1 SGHTA and CDR2 FQGNSA. The CDR3 DNA reads as TGTGCCAGCAGCTTGGGGACAGCCTACGAGCAGTACTTC. Amino acid sequence: CASSLGTAYEQYF.

This chain uses TRBV10-2 with TRBJ1-1, with TRBD1 matching over 8 bases. CDR1 and CDR2 from the germline V gene are WSHSY and SAAADI. The ends lost 6 bases at V and 5 bases at J; junction bases unmatched: 5. The CDR3 covers 13 residues. The DNA of the CDR3 is TGCGCCAGCAGCGGACAGGGACGGACTGAAGCTTTCTTT. As protein: CASSGQGRTEAFF.

The J gene is TRBJ2-3, the V gene TRBV9; maybe TRBD2 (5 bases). The V and J ends lost 0 bases and 5 bases respectively, with 10 bases between them. CDR1 is SGDLS and CDR2 is YYNGEE in the germline V gene. The CDR3 totals 14 residues. The CDR3 reads CASSVDAGRDTQYF. As DNA, the CDR3 is TGTGCCAGCAGCGTAGACGCGGGTAGAGATACGCAGTATTTT.

The genes are TRBV6-6 and TRBJ2-5; TRBD1 agrees at 7 bases. Germline values: CDR1 MNHNY, CDR2 SVGAGI (reference sequence). J gave up 2 bases and V 6 bases, and 6 bases lay outside the gene matches. This CDR3 region has 14 residues. The CDR3 bases are TGTGCCAGCAGGCAACCGGGACAGCAAGAGACCCAGTACTTC. Residues: CASRQPGQQETQYF.

This rearrangement joins TRBV27 to TRBJ2-3; D remains ambiguous. Germline V gene lookup returns CDR1 MNHEY and CDR2 SMNVEV (reference sequence). V was cut by 3 bases and J by 2 bases, with 18 bases left in between. This CDR3 comprises 17 residues. The CDR3 nucleotides read TGTGCCAGCAGTTTCAGTGCCATCCGCATTCTCACAGATACGCAGTATTTT. Its translation: CASSFSAIRILTDTQYF.

The rearrangement uses TRBV5-1 and TRBJ2-7; D perhaps matches TRBD1 (6 bases). Germline V gene sequence: CDR1 SGHRS, CDR2 YFSETQ. This CDR3 has 15 amino acids. V lost 3 bases, J lost 2 bases, and 15 bases lay in between. Here the CDR3 DNA reads TGCGCCAGCAGCTCGACGGGGACACGAGCCTACGAGCAGTACTTC. It encodes CASSSTGTRAYEQYF.

The rearrangement uses TRBV30 and TRBJ2-3; 8 bases match TRBD1. CDR3 length: 12 amino acids. CDR1 and CDR2 from the germline V gene are GTSNPN and SVGIG (reference sequence). The V and J ends lost 5 bases and 6 bases, in that order; junction bases with no gene match: 4. CDR3 bases: TGTGCCTGGGATACAGGGGGGGATACGCAGTATTTT. This translates into CAWDTGGDTQYF.

The chain uses TRBV5-1 and TRBJ1-1; D is unresolved. The CDR3 has 14 amino acids. The V and J ends lost 6 bases and 0 bases respectively, with 12 bases between them. Germline V gene lookup returns CDR1 SGHRS and CDR2 YFSETQ. CDR3 residues: CASKGSGLNTEAFF. In nucleotides, the CDR3 is TGCGCCAGCAAGGGCTCGGGATTGAACACTGAAGCTTTCTTT.

This clone was observed once. The V and J genes are TRBV7-2 and TRBJ2-3; weak D call: TRBD2 (5 bases). The germline V and J ends were trimmed by 5 bases and 0 bases, with 24 bases remaining between them. This CDR3 is 19 amino acids long. The germline CDR1 and CDR2 sequences are SGHTA and FQGNSA. The DNA of the CDR3 is TGTGCCAGCAGCACCCCGAGGCTACGGACTGGAGCTAGCACAGATACGCAGTATTTT. Translation gives CASSTPRLRTGASTDTQYF. Complete variable domain (other parts from reference TRBV7-2 and TRBJ2-3): GAGVSQSPSNKVTEKGKDVELRCDPISGHTALYWYRQSLGQGLEFLIYFQGNSAPDKSGLPSDRFSAERTGGSVSTLTIQRTQQEDSAVYLCASSTPRLRTGASTDTQYFGPGTRLTVL.